The 19 T cell receptor beta chains reported below all come from one sample, sequenced in a study of identical twins. TCRdb re-analysed the 5' RACE reads in MiXCR, keeping a single row per CDR3 protein. Seen here are under 300,000 distinct CDR3 sequences, around 15% observed once, and the top ten hold around 9%. Sequences were obtained from memory (CD45RO+) T cells sorted from blood. The receptors stem from a woman between 18 and 30 years old in good health.

This sequence joins TRBV5-1 and TRBJ2-3; the match to TRBD2 covers 12 bases. This CDR3 region has 17 residues. Germline CDR1 reads SGHRS; CDR2 reads YFSETQ. The J segment lost 5 bases and the V segment lost 5 bases, leaving 12 bases of the junction unmatched. CDR3 protein: CASSQTPGLAGLDTQYF. The CDR3 coding sequence is TGCGCCAGCAGTCAAACTCCGGGACTAGCGGGTTTAGATACGCAGTATTTT.

In this sample, this clonotype turned up many times. The rearrangement links TRBV6-1 to TRBJ2-7, with D perhaps TRBD1 (6 bases). Per the germline V gene, CDR1 is MNHNS and CDR2 is SASEGT. This CDR3 comprises 15 residues. V shed 2 bases and J shed 0 bases, with 11 bases lying between them. The CDR3 region is CASSELTGSSYEQYF. The CDR3 DNA sequence: TGTGCCAGCAGTGAACTTACAGGGAGCTCCTACGAGCAGTACTTC.

This clonotype was observed a few times. The chain combines TRBV9 with TRBJ1-4; D remains ambiguous. Trimming left V 4 bases short and J 0 bases short, with 7 bases between. CDR3 length equals 14 residues. Germline CDR1 reads SGDLS; CDR2 reads YYNGEE. CDR3: CASSTGATNEKLFF. Here the CDR3 DNA reads TGTGCCAGCAGCACCGGGGCAACTAATGAAAAACTGTTTTTT. The full variable domain, in which reference TRBV9 and TRBJ1-4 provide the parts outside the CDR3, is DSGVTQTPKHLITATGQRVTLRCSPRSGDLSVYWYQQSLDQGLQFLIQYYNGEERAKGNILERFSAQQFPDLHSELNLSSLELGDSALYFCASSTGATNEKLFFGSGTQLSVL.

Comments on this clonotype: At one of its ends the junction is not consistent with the germline gene, which may arise from a read error. The chain recombines TRBV27 with TRBJ2-7; D not resolved. Germline lookup yields CDR1 MNHEY and CDR2 SMNVEV (reference sequence). This CDR3 has 11 residues. The CDR3 protein is CTSSDRAGQYF. The DNA for the CDR3 is TGCACCAGCAGTGATCGCGCTGGGCAGTACTTC.

This chain uses TRBV7-9 with TRBJ1-4; the match to TRBD1 covers 9 bases. Germline V gene lookup returns CDR1 SEHNR and CDR2 FQNEAQ (reference sequence). The CDR3 runs 15 residues. Unmatched junction bases numbered 10, after V lost 8 bases and J lost 6 bases. The CDR3, as DNA: TGTGCCAGCGCCTTATGGGGACAGGGTGATGAAAAACTGTTTTTT. Residues: CASALWGQGDEKLFF. Together with reference TRBV7-9 and TRBJ1-4, the CDR3 gives the full variable domain: DTGVSQNPRHKITKRGQNVTFRCDPISEHNRLYWYRQTLGQGPEFLTYFQNEAQLEKSRLLSDRFSAERPKGSFSTLEIQRTEQGDSAMYLCASALWGQGDEKLFFGSGTQLSVL.

This clonotype was seen a handful of times. The J gene is TRBJ2-7, the V gene TRBV12-3 or TRBV12-4; 9 bases align to TRBD1. V lost 6 bases and J lost 1; bases outside the gene matches: 4. This CDR3 is 14 amino acids long. The CDR3 loop reads CASRPGTGSYEQYF. CDR3 in DNA: TGTGCCAGCAGACCCGGGACAGGGTCCTACGAGCAGTACTTC.

This clonotype has just a few counts. J is TRBJ1-4 and V is TRBV7-2; no clear D. The CDR3 covers 16 residues. Trimming took off 2 bases at V and 4 bases at J, with 14 bases between the two ends. The germline V gene encodes CDR1 SGHTA and CDR2 FQGNSA. The CDR3 DNA follows: TGTGCCAGCAGCTTATGGGTTGGCGGCCGTAATGAAAAACTGTTTTTT. Its translation is CASSLWVGGRNEKLFF.

The table lists this clonotype with many counts. J is TRBJ2-1 and V is TRBV9; 8 bases map to TRBD2. Losses at the gene ends were 4 bases for V and 9 bases for J; bases not matched to a gene: 12. This CDR3 has 15 residues. Germline CDR1 SGDLS, CDR2 YYNGEE. The CDR3 bases are TGTGCCAGCAGCCCCCGGGGTAGCGGGAATGGTGAGCAGTTCTTC. Residues: CASSPRGSGNGEQFF.

This rearrangement joins TRBV6-1 to TRBJ2-7; no clear D. The V gene's germline CDR1 is MNHNS and CDR2 SASEGT. Trimming shortened V by 10 bases and J by 2 bases, and 6 bases separated the two germline ends. The CDR3 sequence is 10 residues long. The CDR3 DNA reads TGTGCCACCGCGACCTACGAGCAGTACTTC. Translation gives CATATYEQYF.

The sample holds a few counts of this clonotype. The gene calls are TRBV7-2 and TRBJ2-7; weak D call: TRBD1 (7 bases). Trimming took 2 bases from V and 2 from J, leaving 13 bases between them. Looked up from germline, CDR1 is SGHTA and CDR2 is FQGNSA. The CDR3 spans 15 residues. CDR3: CASSLWAGGTYEQYF. In nucleotides, the CDR3 is TGTGCCAGCAGCTTATGGGCAGGGGGGACCTACGAGCAGTACTTC.

The chain links TRBV7-2 to TRBJ2-5; 8 nucleotides line up with TRBD1. Germline values: CDR1 SGHTA, CDR2 FQGNSA. After removal of 5 bases from V and 4 bases from J, the junction contained 6 bases not matched to a gene. The CDR3 runs to 14 residues. Written as DNA, the CDR3 is TGTGCCAGCAGCGACAGGGGTTCGCGAGAGACCCAGTACTTC. This encodes CASSDRGSRETQYF.

This clonotype was seen only a few times. The gene calls are TRBV20-1 and TRBJ1-2; 11 bases map to TRBD1. J was trimmed by 2 bases and V by 6 bases; bases with no gene match: 8. Germline CDR1 is DFQATT and CDR2 is SNEGSKA (reference sequence). This CDR3 comprises 15 residues. The CDR3 nucleotides read TGCAGTGCCCCAGGGGGACAGGGGGGGAACTATGGCTACACCTTC. This sequence encodes CSAPGGQGGNYGYTF.

This clonotype was recorded at least ten times. Here the CDR3 DNA reads TGTGCCAGCAGCCCCCGGGACAGTAGTACAAACATTCAGTACTTC. This sequence encodes CASSPRDSSTNIQYF. This chain joins TRBV12-3 or TRBV12-4 and TRBJ2-4; 7 positions match TRBD1. The trim removed 6 bases at V and 6 bases at J, leaving 11 bases unmatched. The CDR3 totals 15 residues.

This sequence joins TRBV20-1 and TRBJ2-5, with D perhaps matching TRBD2 (5 bases). CDR3 length: 13 amino acids. Germline V gives CDR1 DFQATT, CDR2 SNEGSKA (reference sequence). The V end lost 1 base, the J end lost 5 bases, and 11 bases lay between the germline ends. CDR3 DNA sequence: TGCAGTGCTAGAGTACGGGATCGGGAGACCCAGTACTTC. This translates into CSARVRDRETQYF.

This clonotype was seen a few times. The chain is built from TRBV12-3 or TRBV12-4 and TRBJ1-2; 7 bases align to TRBD1. Trimming removed 5 bases from V and 10 bases from J; junction bases left unmatched: 7. The length of the CDR3 is 12 residues. The CDR3 sequence is CASSRDRILYTF. In nucleotides, the CDR3 is TGTGCCAGCAGTCGGGACAGAATACTCTACACCTTC.

This clonotype showed up just a few times. V and J are TRBV7-9 and TRBJ2-7; the D gene is possibly TRBD2 (6 bases). Germline V gene data show CDR1 as SEHNR and CDR2 as FQNEAQ (reference sequence). V gave up 5 bases and J gave up 5 bases, with 16 bases separating them. The CDR3 contains 14 residues. The chain's CDR3 is CASSPSTSFDEQYF. Written as DNA, the CDR3 is TGTGCCAGCAGCCCCTCGACTAGTTTCGACGAGCAGTACTTC. The whole variable domain, remainder taken from reference TRBV7-9 and TRBJ2-7, is DTGVSQNPRHKITKRGQNVTFRCDPISEHNRLYWYRQTLGQGPEFLTYFQNEAQLEKSRLLSDRFSAERPKGSFSTLEIQRTEQGDSAMYLCASSPSTSFDEQYFGPGTRLTVT.

The sample holds a few counts of this clonotype. V and J are TRBV6-5 and TRBJ2-1, with unresolved D. Germline-derived CDR1 and CDR2 are MNHEY and SVGAGI. V shed 4 bases and J shed 9 bases, with 16 bases lying between them. CDR3 length: 14 residues. As DNA, the CDR3 is TGTGCCAGCAGTTCCCTCCGGTCGGCCTTTGAGCAGTTCTTC. Translated: CASSSLRSAFEQFF.

The chain uses TRBV3-1 and TRBJ2-1; 9 nucleotides match TRBD2. This CDR3 is built from 15 residues. In germline, CDR1 is LGHDT, CDR2 YNNKEL (reference sequence). Trimming removed 6 bases from V and 9 bases from J; junction bases left unmatched: 12. CDR3 in amino acids: CASRPGREGHGEQFF. CDR3 nucleotides: TGTGCCAGCAGGCCGGGGCGGGAGGGCCACGGTGAGCAGTTCTTC.

The chain employs TRBV7-2 and TRBJ2-7; 9 bases agree with TRBD2. Germline V gene lookup returns CDR1 SGHTA and CDR2 FQGNSA. The V segment lost 3 bases and the J segment 2 bases; nucleotides outside the gene matches: 2. This CDR3 comprises 14 residues. In DNA, the CDR3 is TGTGCCAGCAGCTTTCTAGCGGGGACCTACGAGCAGTACTTC. Its protein product is CASSFLAGTYEQYF.